One and the same sample provided the 21 T cell receptor beta chains below, sequenced in a study of T-cell reconstitution after alpha-beta-depleted transplantation in children. Unique molecular identifiers were used to barcode this TCRbeta library. Each CDR3 protein is one row after TCRdb ran MiXCR on the PCR reads. The profile covers roughly 570,000 distinct CDR3 sequences, with 25% to 30% appearing a single time and less than 40% taken by the ten largest. Specimen: PBMCs, collected before TCRalphabeta/CD19-depleted stem cell transplant. Every receptor here comes from a boy under two years old with Wiskott-Aldrich syndrome, due to receive a stem cell transplant.

For this clonotype: One end of the junction does not line up with germline, which may come from a read error. CDR3 coding DNA: TGCAGCGTGAAAGGACTGGCCAAAAACATGCAGTACTTC. Its protein is CSVKGLAKNMQYF. The V gene is TRBV29-1, the J gene TRBJ2-4, with D maybe TRBD2 (5 bases). Germline-derived CDR1 and CDR2 are SQVTM and ANQGSEA. The CDR3 has 13 residues.

This clonotype turned up a few times. The chain carries TRBV15 and TRBJ2-5; 8 bases fit TRBD1. This CDR3 has 16 amino acids. V shed 2 bases and J 2 bases; nucleotides not matched to a gene: 7. In germline, CDR1 is LNHNV, CDR2 YYDKDF (reference sequence). The CDR3 sequence is CATSRIKGTGQETQYF. CDR3 DNA sequence: TGTGCCACCAGCAGAATAAAAGGGACAGGACAAGAGACCCAGTACTTC.

This clonotype has a handful of counts. This chain uses TRBV5-1 with TRBJ2-3; 15 positions match TRBD2. This CDR3 is built from 18 residues. Looked up from germline, CDR1 is SGHRS and CDR2 is YFSETQ. V lost 4 bases and J lost 0; bases outside the gene matches: 6. The CDR3 region has the DNA TGCGCCAGCAGCGCCGGACTAGCGGGAGGGCCGAGCACAGATACGCAGTATTTT. Translating gives CASSAGLAGGPSTDTQYF. Based on the CDR3 plus reference TRBV5-1 and TRBJ2-3, the full variable domain is KAGVTQTPRYLIKTRGQQVTLSCSPISGHRSVSWYQQTPGQGLQFLFEYFSETQRNKGNFPGRFSGRQFSNSRSEMNVSTLELGDSALYLCASSAGLAGGPSTDTQYFGPGTRLTVL.

This clonotype was seen only a few times. The chain links TRBV5-1 to TRBJ2-1; 11 bases are shared with TRBD2. Germline V CDR1 and CDR2: SGHRS, YFSETQ. The CDR3 is 19 amino acids. Trimming at V came to 3 bases and at J to 2 bases, leaving 13 bases not matched to a gene. The CDR3 region has the DNA TGCGCCAGCAGCTCATCGGTTCTAGCGGGAGGACCTACCTACAATGAGCAGTTCTTC. Amino acid sequence: CASSSSVLAGGPTYNEQFF. Supplemented by reference TRBV5-1 and TRBJ2-1, the full variable domain reads KAGVTQTPRYLIKTRGQQVTLSCSPISGHRSVSWYQQTPGQGLQFLFEYFSETQRNKGNFPGRFSGRQFSNSRSEMNVSTLELGDSALYLCASSSSVLAGGPTYNEQFFGPGTRLTVL.

The chain couples TRBV4-1 to TRBJ1-4; 8 bases line up with TRBD1. Germline CDR1 is MGHRA and CDR2 is YSYEKL. The CDR3 has 16 residues. Losses at the gene ends were 2 bases for V and 8 bases for J; bases not matched to a gene: 10. The CDR3 loop reads CASSQWAAGQAEKLFF. Written as DNA, the CDR3 is TGCGCCAGCAGCCAATGGGCGGCGGGACAGGCCGAAAAACTGTTTTTT.

This clonotype showed up just a few times. V is TRBV5-1 and J is TRBJ2-1, with 9 bases aligning to TRBD2. Per the germline V gene, CDR1 is SGHRS and CDR2 is YFSETQ. This CDR3 has 16 amino acids. V lost 1 base, J lost 7 bases, and 9 bases stayed unmatched. CDR3 in amino acids: CASSLYPSGVGNEQFF. In nucleotides, the CDR3 is TGCGCCAGCAGCTTGTACCCTAGCGGGGTAGGGAATGAGCAGTTCTTC. The variable domain in full, completed from reference TRBV5-1 and TRBJ2-1, reads KAGVTQTPRYLIKTRGQQVTLSCSPISGHRSVSWYQQTPGQGLQFLFEYFSETQRNKGNFPGRFSGRQFSNSRSEMNVSTLELGDSALYLCASSLYPSGVGNEQFFGPGTRLTVL.

Note on this clonotype: The junction differs from germline at one of its ends, possibly a read error. CDR3 residues: CTSSPPGRLAGGRYNEQFF. For the CDR3, the DNA is TGTACCAGCAGTCCGCCCGGAAGGCTAGCGGGAGGGCGCTACAATGAGCAGTTCTTC. V usage is TRBV12-3 or TRBV12-4 and J usage is TRBJ2-1; 12 nucleotides align to TRBD2. The CDR3 consists of 19 residues.

A few counts support this clonotype. The V and J genes are TRBV5-1 and TRBJ2-3, with 7 bases lining up with TRBD1. CDR1 and CDR2 (germline): SGHRS, YFSETQ. The CDR3 is 16 residues long. Trimming cost V 1 base and J 2 bases; bases outside gene matches: 7. This CDR3 is CASSLISGTATDTQYF. The CDR3, as DNA: TGCGCCAGCAGCTTGATCTCCGGGACAGCCACAGATACGCAGTATTTT.

The chain carries TRBV5-1 and TRBJ1-1, with D uncertain. CDR1 is SGHRS, CDR2 YFSETQ, per germline. This CDR3 spans 12 amino acids. V shed 5 bases and J shed 7 bases, with 12 bases lying between them. The chain's CDR3 is CASRFGEGEAFF. The CDR3 nucleotides read TGCGCCAGCAGGTTCGGGGAGGGTGAAGCTTTCTTT.

The chain joins TRBV20-1 to TRBJ2-1; possibly TRBD2 for D (6 bases). The CDR3 has 14 residues. The V end lost 3 bases, the J end lost 4 bases, and 13 bases lay between the germline ends. Looked up from germline, CDR1 is DFQATT and CDR2 is SNEGSKA (reference sequence). CDR3 sequence (DNA): TGCAGTGCTAGCGATACTAGCAGTTACAATGAGCAGTTCTTC. This encodes CSASDTSSYNEQFF.

This clonotype was observed a few times. At one end, the junction sequence differs from germline, possibly due to a read error. V gene TRBV20-1 combines with J gene TRBJ1-5; D gene uncertain. Germline V gene sequence: CDR1 DFQATT, CDR2 SNEGSKA (reference sequence). This CDR3 spans 11 amino acids. CDR3 bases: TGCAGTGCTAGAGATGAGCGGTCCGTTAATTTT. This codes for CSARDERSVNF.

As regards this clonotype: A read error may produce the germline difference seen at one junction end. The chain employs TRBV7-8 and TRBJ2-7; D possibly corresponds to TRBD2 (6 bases). Germline CDR1 SGHVS, CDR2 FQNEAQ. The CDR3 has 14 residues. Here the CDR3 reads CASSLGRDSSEQYF. The CDR3 bases are TGTGCCAGCAGCTTAGGGCGGGACTCCTCCGAGCAGTACTTC. The full variable domain, completed using reference TRBV7-8 and TRBJ2-7, is GAGVSQSPRYKVAKRGQDVALRCDPISGHVSLFWYQQALGQGPEFLTYFQNEAQLDKSGLPSDRFFAERPEGSVSTLKIQRTQQEDSAVYLCASSLGRDSSEQYFGPGTRLTVT.

V gene TRBV18 combines with J gene TRBJ2-1; D not certain. Germline CDR1 KGHSH, CDR2 LQKENI. CDR3 length: 14 amino acids. Trimming stripped 1 base from V and 2 bases from J, with 6 bases between. Here the CDR3 reads CASSPLATYNEQFF. The CDR3 coding sequence is TGTGCCAGCTCACCACTAGCCACCTACAATGAGCAGTTCTTC.

The chain combines TRBV12-3 or TRBV12-4 with TRBJ2-5; TRBD1 is a possible D gene (5 bases). V was cut by 10 bases and J by 4 bases, with 16 bases left in between. The CDR3 sequence is 13 residues long. As DNA, the CDR3 is TGTGCCACTGGAGCCTTGGACACAGAGACCCAGTACTTC. Protein product: CATGALDTETQYF.

The chain is built from TRBV10-2 and TRBJ2-7; 7 bases are shared with TRBD2. The length of the CDR3 is 16 residues. Trimming at V came to 6 bases and at J to 3 bases, leaving 14 bases not matched to a gene. Germline CDR1 WSHSY, CDR2 SAAADI. The CDR3 reads CASSPVRGAGFYEQYF. In DNA, the CDR3 is TGCGCCAGCAGCCCTGTCCGTGGAGCGGGATTCTACGAGCAGTACTTC.

In its sample, this clonotype was seen a few times. The chain joins TRBV7-9 to TRBJ1-1; D perhaps matches TRBD1 (6 bases). From germline, CDR1 is SEHNR and CDR2 FQNEAQ (reference sequence). The CDR3 consists of 14 residues. V lost 5 bases and J 5 bases, leaving 15 bases between the germline ends. The CDR3 spells CASSPRTVTTEAFF. The CDR3 DNA reads TGTGCCAGCAGCCCCCGGACAGTAACAACTGAAGCTTTCTTT.

This clonotype was detected only a few times. V usage is TRBV10-2 and J usage is TRBJ2-5; D is unresolved. V shed 3 bases and J shed 2 bases, with 10 bases lying between them. CDR3 length: 14 amino acids. Per the germline V gene, CDR1 is WSHSY and CDR2 is SAAADI. The CDR3 bases are TGCGCCAGCAGTGATGGGCCGATTCAAGAGACCCAGTACTTC. Translated, it gives CASSDGPIQETQYF.

This clonotype was detected only a few times. The chain joins TRBV7-9 to TRBJ1-3; TRBD1 is a possible D gene (5 bases). The length of the CDR3 is 14 residues. The germline CDR1 and CDR2 sequences are SEHNR and FQNEAQ (reference sequence). V lost 5 bases and J lost 0, with 8 bases in between. CDR3 sequence: CASSRGHSGNTIYF. The CDR3 bases are TGTGCCAGCAGCAGGGGCCACTCTGGAAACACCATATATTTT.

The gene calls are TRBV2 and TRBJ1-6, with a weak D call TRBD1 (6 bases). V was clipped by 3 bases and J by 10 bases, with 10 bases between them. There are 13 residues in the CDR3. Germline CDR1 and CDR2: SNHLY and FYNNEI. CDR3 sequence reads: CASSDNRDSPLHF. The CDR3 coding sequence is TGTGCCAGCAGTGACAACAGGGACTCACCCCTCCACTTT. Full variable domain (outside the CDR3, taken from reference TRBV2 and TRBJ1-6): EPEVTQTPSHQVTQMGQEVILRCVPISNHLYFYWYRQILGQKVEFLVSFYNNEISEKSEIFDDQFSVERPDGSNFTLKIRSTKLEDSAMYFCASSDNRDSPLHFGNGTRLTVT.

The V and J genes are TRBV5-1 and TRBJ2-1; possibly TRBD1 for D (6 bases). CDR3 length equals 13 residues. CDR1 and CDR2 (germline): SGHRS, YFSETQ. Trimming left V 0 bases short and J 9 bases short, with 10 bases between. The CDR3: CASSLGQETEQFF. The CDR3, as DNA: TGCGCCAGCAGCTTGGGACAGGAAACTGAGCAGTTCTTC.

This clonotype has just a few counts. The chain employs TRBV30 and TRBJ1-6; D not resolved. Per the germline V gene, CDR1 is GTSNPN and CDR2 is SVGIG (reference sequence). Trimming took 2 bases from V and 7 from J, leaving 6 bases between them. The CDR3 length is 12 residues. CDR3 DNA sequence: TGTGCCTGGAGTTTTGTCAATTCACCCCTCCACTTT. This codes for CAWSFVNSPLHF.